This T cell receptor beta chain was sequenced for a study of memory CD4+ T cells and cytomegalovirus serostatus. Whole-study findings and limits: The CMV-associated TCR signature appears largely within the CD4+ memory repertoire.

Single viable CD3+CD4+CD8-CD45RO+ cells were sorted as the memory CD4+ T cells. TCRdb keeps only in-frame clones here, not all; method: immunoSEQ multiplex PCR. The repertoire holds tens of thousands of clones, with roughly 76% as singletons. As concerns this clone: No antigen is known for it.

Sequencing was performed on memory CD4+ T cells from blood. The sequence was obtained from an adult in good health and CMV-seronegative.

CDR3 sequence reads: CASSQDRGTGVNTEAFF. The CDR3 region has the DNA TGTGCCAGCAGCCAAGATCGGGGGACAGGGGTGAACACTGAAGCTTTCTTT. V gene TRBV14 combines with J gene TRBJ1-1, with 10 bases lining up with TRBD1. The CDR3 is 17 residues long. In germline, CDR1 is SGHDN, CDR2 FVKESK. V trimming: 0 bases; J trimming: 0 bases; junction bases outside the gene matches: 4.